Following are 11 T cell receptor beta chains from one sample sequenced in a study of cytomegalovirus exposure and HLA in healthy donors. The PCR employed 60 Vbeta primers together with 13 Jbeta primers. This table comes from immunoSEQ multiplex PCR, and its TCRdb copy is limited to in-frame clones, with some not included. The data show over 100,000 clones, 65% to 80% seen once. The sequenced material came from PBMCs. These receptors all stem from a man between 25 and 39 years old in good health and CMV-seropositive.

V is TRBV4-2 and J is TRBJ2-1; a possible D gene is TRBD2 (5 bases). Germline V gene sequence: CDR1 LGHNA, CDR2 YNFKEQ. The V and J ends lost 0 bases and 8 bases respectively, with 11 bases between them. This CDR3 contains 14 residues. CDR3 amino acids: CASSQDHQRDEQFF. CDR3 DNA: TGTGCCAGCAGCCAAGACCACCAGAGGGATGAGCAGTTCTTC.

The V call is TRBV19, the J call TRBJ2-5, with 7 bases that match TRBD1. CDR3 size: 15 residues. CDR1 and CDR2 from the germline V gene are LNHDA and SQIVND (reference sequence). The V and J ends lost 4 bases and 2 bases, in that order; junction bases with no gene match: 7. CDR3 in amino acids: CASSTSGTEQETQYF. CDR3 DNA: TGTGCCAGTAGTACCTCCGGGACAGAACAAGAGACCCAGTACTTC.

Comment on this clone: A read error may account for a junction end that differs from germline. This chain connects TRBV30 to TRBJ2-7; D might be TRBD2 (6 bases). CDR1 and CDR2 from the germline V gene are GTSNPN and SVGIG (reference sequence). This CDR3 is built from 11 residues. Here the CDR3 reads CAWSRGSERYF. The CDR3 nucleotides read TGTGCCTGGAGTCGGGGGAGCGAGCGGTACTTC. The entire variable domain, with the rest obtained from reference TRBV30 and TRBJ2-7, is as follows: SQTIHQWPATLVQPVGSPLSLECTVEGTSNPNLYWYRQAAGRGLQLLFYSVGIGQISSEVPQNLSASRPQDRQFILSSKKLLLSDSGFYLCAWSRGSERYFGPGTRLTVT.

The gene calls are TRBV15 and TRBJ1-2; TRBD1 is a possible D gene (5 bases). The V gene lost 11 bases and the J gene lost 1 base, with 14 bases spanning the gap. Germline assignment: CDR1 LNHNV and CDR2 YYDKDF (reference sequence). The CDR3 loop spans 13 amino acids. The CDR3 spells CAAGAVLNYGYTF. The CDR3 DNA reads TGTGCCGCTGGGGCAGTACTTAACTATGGCTACACCTTC.

V gene TRBV2 combines with J gene TRBJ1-5, with D perhaps matching TRBD1 (5 bases). The germline CDR1 and CDR2 sequences are SNHLY and FYNNEI. Trimming pared 5 bases from V and 9 bases from J, leaving 17 bases between. The CDR3 runs 14 residues. Here the CDR3 reads CASSPGRDSPPQHF. The CDR3 DNA reads TGTGCCAGCAGTCCGGGACGGGACTCTCCGCCCCAGCATTTT.

V usage is TRBV4-1 and J usage is TRBJ2-2; weak D call: TRBD2 (6 bases). Germline V gene sequence: CDR1 MGHRA, CDR2 YSYEKL. The CDR3 length is 16 residues. V gave up 0 bases and J gave up 8 bases, with 16 bases separating them. The chain's CDR3 is CASSQDRHRGRGELFF. DNA of the CDR3: TGCGCCAGCAGCCAAGATCGACACCGGGGGAGGGGGGAGCTGTTTTTT.

The chain joins TRBV6-5 to TRBJ1-1, with TRBD1 as a possible D gene (5 bases). The germline V gene encodes CDR1 MNHEY and CDR2 SVGAGI. The V end lost 7 bases, the J end lost 4 bases, and 7 bases lay between the germline ends. The CDR3 spans 11 residues. CDR3 amino acids: CASTGSTEAFF. CDR3 DNA: TGTGCCAGCACAGGGTCCACTGAAGCTTTCTTT.

The genes are TRBV9 and TRBJ1-2; 11 nucleotides line up with TRBD1. The germline V gene encodes CDR1 SGDLS and CDR2 YYNGEE. The length of the CDR3 is 15 residues. V dropped 3 bases and J dropped 4; count of bases not matched to a gene: 5. The CDR3 reads CASSARTGGFYGYTF. The CDR3 DNA follows: TGTGCCAGCAGCGCCCGGACAGGGGGCTTCTATGGCTACACCTTC.

The chain links TRBV28 to TRBJ1-2; D is undetermined. CDR3 length: 15 residues. Trimming removed 8 bases at V and 3 bases at J, with 19 bases between. From germline, CDR1 is MDHEN and CDR2 SYDVKM. The CDR3 coding sequence is TGTGCCAGCTCCTCGGCGGGAGAGCAGGACTATGGCTACACCTTC. Translation gives CASSSAGEQDYGYTF.

This chain connects TRBV4-1 to TRBJ2-1; TRBD1 is a possible D gene (5 bases). Germline V gene lookup returns CDR1 MGHRA and CDR2 YSYEKL. The V end lost 0 bases, the J end lost 1 base, and 7 bases lay between the germline ends. This CDR3 has 15 amino acids. CDR3 sequence: CASSQDRVSYNEQFF. For the CDR3, the DNA is TGCGCCAGCAGCCAAGACAGGGTGTCCTACAATGAGCAGTTCTTC.

This rearrangement joins TRBV6-1 to TRBJ2-2; 7 bases are shared with TRBD1. The germline V gene has CDR1 MNHNS and CDR2 SASEGT. This CDR3 has 13 residues. V was pared by 7 bases and J by 5 bases, with 4 bases of the junction left unmatched. The CDR3 region is CASINRGTGELFF. The CDR3 DNA follows: TGTGCCAGCATCAACAGGGGTACCGGGGAGCTGTTTTTT.